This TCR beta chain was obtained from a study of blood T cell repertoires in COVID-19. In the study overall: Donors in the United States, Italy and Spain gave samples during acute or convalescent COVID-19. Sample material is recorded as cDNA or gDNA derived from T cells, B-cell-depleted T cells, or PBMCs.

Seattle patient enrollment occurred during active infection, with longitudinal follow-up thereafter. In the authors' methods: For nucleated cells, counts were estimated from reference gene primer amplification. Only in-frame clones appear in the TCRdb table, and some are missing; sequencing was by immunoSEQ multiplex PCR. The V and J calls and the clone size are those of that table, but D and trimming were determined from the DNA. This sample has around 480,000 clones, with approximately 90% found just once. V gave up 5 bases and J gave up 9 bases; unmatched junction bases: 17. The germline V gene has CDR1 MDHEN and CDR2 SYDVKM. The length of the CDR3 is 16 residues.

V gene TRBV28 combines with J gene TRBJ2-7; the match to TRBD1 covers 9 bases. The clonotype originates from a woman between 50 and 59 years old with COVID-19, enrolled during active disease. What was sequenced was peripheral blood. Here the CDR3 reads CASSPPDRGNTGRQYF. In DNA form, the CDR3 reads TGTGCCAGCAGTCCCCCGGACAGGGGCAATACTGGGAGGCAGTACTTC.